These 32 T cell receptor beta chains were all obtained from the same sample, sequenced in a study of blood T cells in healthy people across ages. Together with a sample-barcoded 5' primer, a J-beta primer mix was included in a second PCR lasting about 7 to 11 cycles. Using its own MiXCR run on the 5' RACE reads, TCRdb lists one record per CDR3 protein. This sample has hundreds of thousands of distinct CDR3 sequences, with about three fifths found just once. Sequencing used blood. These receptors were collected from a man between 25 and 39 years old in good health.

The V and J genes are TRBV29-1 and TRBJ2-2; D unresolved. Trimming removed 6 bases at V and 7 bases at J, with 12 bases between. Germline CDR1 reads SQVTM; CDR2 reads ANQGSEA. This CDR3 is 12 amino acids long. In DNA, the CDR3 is TGCAGCGTAGACGAAGTGGGCGGGGAGCTGTTTTTT. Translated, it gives CSVDEVGGELFF.

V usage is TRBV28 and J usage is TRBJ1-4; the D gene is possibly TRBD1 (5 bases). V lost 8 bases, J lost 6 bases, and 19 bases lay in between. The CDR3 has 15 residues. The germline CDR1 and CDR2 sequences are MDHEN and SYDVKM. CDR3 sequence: CASQPRQTGYEKLFF. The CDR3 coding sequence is TGTGCCAGCCAACCCAGACAGACTGGATATGAAAAACTGTTTTTT.

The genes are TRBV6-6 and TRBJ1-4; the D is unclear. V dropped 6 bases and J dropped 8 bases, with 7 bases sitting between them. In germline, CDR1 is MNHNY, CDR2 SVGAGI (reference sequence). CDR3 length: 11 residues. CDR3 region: CASREKEKLFF. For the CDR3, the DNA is TGTGCCAGCAGAGAAAAGGAAAAACTGTTTTTT.

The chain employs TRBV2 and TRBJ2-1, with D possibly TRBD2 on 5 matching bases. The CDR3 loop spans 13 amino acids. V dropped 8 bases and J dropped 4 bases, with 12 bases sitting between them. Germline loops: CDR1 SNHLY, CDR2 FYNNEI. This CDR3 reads CASQISVYNEQFF. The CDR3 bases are TGTGCCAGCCAGATTAGCGTTTACAATGAGCAGTTCTTC.

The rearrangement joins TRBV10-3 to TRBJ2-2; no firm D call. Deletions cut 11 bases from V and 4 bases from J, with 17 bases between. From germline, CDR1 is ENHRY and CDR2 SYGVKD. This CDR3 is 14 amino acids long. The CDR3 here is CAAYRALGTGELFF. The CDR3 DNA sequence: TGTGCCGCCTACCGGGCCCTGGGCACCGGGGAGCTGTTTTTT.

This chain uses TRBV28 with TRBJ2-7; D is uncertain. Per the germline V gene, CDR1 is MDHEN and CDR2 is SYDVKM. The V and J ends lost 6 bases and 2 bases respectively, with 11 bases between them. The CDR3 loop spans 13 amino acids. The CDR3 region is CASRDTQTYEQYF. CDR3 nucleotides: TGTGCCAGCAGGGATACACAGACCTACGAGCAGTACTTC.

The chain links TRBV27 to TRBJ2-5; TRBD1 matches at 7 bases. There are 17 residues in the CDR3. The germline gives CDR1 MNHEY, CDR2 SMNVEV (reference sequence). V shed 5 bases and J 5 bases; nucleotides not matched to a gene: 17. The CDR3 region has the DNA TGTGCCAGCAGTCCAAACATCCGACAGGGCGAGGCCGAGACCCAGTACTTC. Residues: CASSPNIRQGEAETQYF.

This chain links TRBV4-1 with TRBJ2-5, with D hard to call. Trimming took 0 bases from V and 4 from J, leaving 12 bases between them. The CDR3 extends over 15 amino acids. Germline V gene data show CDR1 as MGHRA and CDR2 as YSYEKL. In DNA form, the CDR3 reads TGCGCCAGCAGCCAAGATCCCGCTCAAGCAGAGACCCAGTACTTC. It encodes CASSQDPAQAETQYF.

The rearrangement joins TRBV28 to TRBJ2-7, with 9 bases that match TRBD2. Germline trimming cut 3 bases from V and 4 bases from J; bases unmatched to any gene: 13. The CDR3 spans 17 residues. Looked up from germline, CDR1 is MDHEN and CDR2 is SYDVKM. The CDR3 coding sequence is TGTGCCAGCAGTTTTAGTTTAAAGCGGGAGGTGGAGTACGAGCAGTACTTC. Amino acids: CASSFSLKREVEYEQYF.

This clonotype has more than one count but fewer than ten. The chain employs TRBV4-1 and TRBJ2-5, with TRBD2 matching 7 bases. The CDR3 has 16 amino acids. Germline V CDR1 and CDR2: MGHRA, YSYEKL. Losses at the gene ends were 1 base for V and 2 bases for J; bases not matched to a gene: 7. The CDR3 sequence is CASSQGGSRSQETQYF. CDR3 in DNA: TGCGCCAGCAGCCAAGGCGGGAGTAGGTCGCAAGAGACCCAGTACTTC.

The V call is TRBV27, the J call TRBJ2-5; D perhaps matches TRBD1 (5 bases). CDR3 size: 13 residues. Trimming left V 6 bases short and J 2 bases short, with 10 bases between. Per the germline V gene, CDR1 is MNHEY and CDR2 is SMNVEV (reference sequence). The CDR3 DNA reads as TGTGCCAGCAGCCATAAGGGGCAAGAGACCCAGTACTTC. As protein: CASSHKGQETQYF.

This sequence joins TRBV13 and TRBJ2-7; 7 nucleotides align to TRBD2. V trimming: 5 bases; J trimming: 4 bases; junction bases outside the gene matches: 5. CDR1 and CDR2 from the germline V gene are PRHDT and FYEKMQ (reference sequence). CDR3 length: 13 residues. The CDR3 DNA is TGTGCCAGCAGCCGAGCGGGGCTTTACGAGCAGTACTTC. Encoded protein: CASSRAGLYEQYF. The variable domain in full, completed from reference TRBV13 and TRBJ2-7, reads AAGVIQSPRHLIKEKRETATLKCYPIPRHDTVYWYQQGPGQDPQFLISFYEKMQSDKGSIPDRFSAQQFSDYHSELNMSSLELGDSALYFCASSRAGLYEQYFGPGTRLTVT.

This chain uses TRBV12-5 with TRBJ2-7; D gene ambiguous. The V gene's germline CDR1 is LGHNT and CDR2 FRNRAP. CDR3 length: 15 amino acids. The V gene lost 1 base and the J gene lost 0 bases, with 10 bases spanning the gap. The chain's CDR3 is CASGLGHQSSYEQYF. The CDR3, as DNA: TGTGCTAGTGGTTTGGGACACCAGAGCTCCTACGAGCAGTACTTC.

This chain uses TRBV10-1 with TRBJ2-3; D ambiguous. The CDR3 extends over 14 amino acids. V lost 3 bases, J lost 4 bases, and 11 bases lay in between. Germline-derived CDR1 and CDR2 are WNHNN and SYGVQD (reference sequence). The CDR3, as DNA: TGCGCCAGCAGTGACTCTTCGGGCTCAGATACGCAGTATTTT. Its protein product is CASSDSSGSDTQYF.

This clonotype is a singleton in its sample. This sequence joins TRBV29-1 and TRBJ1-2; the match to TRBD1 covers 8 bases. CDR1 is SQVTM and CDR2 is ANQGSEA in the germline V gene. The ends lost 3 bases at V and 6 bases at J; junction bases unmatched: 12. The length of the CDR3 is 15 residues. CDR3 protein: CSVETYRGNRHGYTF. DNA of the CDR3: TGCAGCGTTGAGACCTACAGGGGGAATCGGCATGGCTACACCTTC.

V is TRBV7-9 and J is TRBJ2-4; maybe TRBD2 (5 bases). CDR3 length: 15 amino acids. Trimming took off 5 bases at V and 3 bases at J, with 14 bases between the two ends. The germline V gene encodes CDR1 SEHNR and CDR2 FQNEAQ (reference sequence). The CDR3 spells CASSARGSNKNIQYF. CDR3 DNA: TGTGCCAGCAGCGCCCGGGGTAGCAACAAAAACATTCAGTACTTC.

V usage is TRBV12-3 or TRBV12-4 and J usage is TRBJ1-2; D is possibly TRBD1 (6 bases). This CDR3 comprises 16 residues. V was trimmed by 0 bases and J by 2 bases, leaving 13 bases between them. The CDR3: CASSLARKGGNYGYTF. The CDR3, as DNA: TGTGCCAGCAGTTTAGCGCGTAAGGGGGGGAACTATGGCTACACCTTC.

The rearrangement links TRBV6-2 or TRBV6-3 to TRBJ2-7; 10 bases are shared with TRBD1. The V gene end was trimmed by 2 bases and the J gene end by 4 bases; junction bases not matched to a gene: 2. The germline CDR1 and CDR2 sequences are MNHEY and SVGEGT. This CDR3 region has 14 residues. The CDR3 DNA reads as TGTGCCAGCAGTTACGGGGGACAGGGGTACGAGCAGTACTTC. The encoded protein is CASSYGGQGYEQYF.

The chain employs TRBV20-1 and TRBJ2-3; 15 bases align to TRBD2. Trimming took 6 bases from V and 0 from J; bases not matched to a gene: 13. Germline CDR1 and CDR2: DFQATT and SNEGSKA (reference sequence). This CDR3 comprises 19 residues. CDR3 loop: CSALPGLAGGQTSTDTQYF. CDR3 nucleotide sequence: TGCAGTGCCCTACCGGGACTAGCGGGGGGCCAGACTAGCACAGATACGCAGTATTTT.

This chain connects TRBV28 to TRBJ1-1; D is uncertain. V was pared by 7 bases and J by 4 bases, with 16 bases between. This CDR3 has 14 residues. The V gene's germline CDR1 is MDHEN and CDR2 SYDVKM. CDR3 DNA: TGTGCCAGCACCTTGTCCGTGGAGGGCACTGAAGCTTTCTTT. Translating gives CASTLSVEGTEAFF.

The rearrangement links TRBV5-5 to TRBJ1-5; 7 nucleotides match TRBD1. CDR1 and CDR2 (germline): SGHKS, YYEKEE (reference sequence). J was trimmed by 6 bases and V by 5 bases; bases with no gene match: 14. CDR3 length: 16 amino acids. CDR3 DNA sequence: TGTGCCAGCAGGGAAGGACCGACAGGGCAGGGTCAGCCCCAGCATTTT. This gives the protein CASREGPTGQGQPQHF.

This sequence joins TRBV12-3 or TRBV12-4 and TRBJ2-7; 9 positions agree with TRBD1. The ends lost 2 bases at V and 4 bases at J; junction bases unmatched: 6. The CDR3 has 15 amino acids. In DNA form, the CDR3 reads TGTGCCAGCAGTTTAACCCCGGGACAGGGTTACGAGCAGTACTTC. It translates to CASSLTPGQGYEQYF.

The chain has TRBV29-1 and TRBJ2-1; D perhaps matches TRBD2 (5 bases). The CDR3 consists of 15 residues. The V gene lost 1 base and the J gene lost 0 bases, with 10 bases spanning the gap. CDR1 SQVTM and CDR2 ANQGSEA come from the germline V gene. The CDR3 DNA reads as TGCAGCGTTGAAGTATGGGAGAGCTCCTACAATGAGCAGTTCTTC. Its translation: CSVEVWESSYNEQFF.

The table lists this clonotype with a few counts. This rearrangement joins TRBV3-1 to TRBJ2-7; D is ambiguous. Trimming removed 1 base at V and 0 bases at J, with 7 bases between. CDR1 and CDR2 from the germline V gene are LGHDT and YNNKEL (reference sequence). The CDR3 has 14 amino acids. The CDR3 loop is CASSQGLHSYEQYF. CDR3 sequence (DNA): TGTGCCAGCAGCCAAGGGCTCCACTCCTACGAGCAGTACTTC.

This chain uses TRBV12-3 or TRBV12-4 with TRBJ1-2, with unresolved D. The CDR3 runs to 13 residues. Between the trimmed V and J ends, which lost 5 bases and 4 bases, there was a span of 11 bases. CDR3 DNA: TGTGCCAGCAGTCCCGCCGGTGTCTATGGCTACACCTTC. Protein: CASSPAGVYGYTF.

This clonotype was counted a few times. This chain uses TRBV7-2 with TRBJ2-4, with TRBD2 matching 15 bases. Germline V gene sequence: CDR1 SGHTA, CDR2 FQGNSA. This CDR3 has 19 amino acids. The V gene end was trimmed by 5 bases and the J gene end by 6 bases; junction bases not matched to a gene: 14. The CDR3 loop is CASSLLGLAGGQKRNIQYF. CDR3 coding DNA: TGTGCCAGCAGCCTCCTCGGACTAGCGGGAGGGCAAAAGAGAAACATTCAGTACTTC. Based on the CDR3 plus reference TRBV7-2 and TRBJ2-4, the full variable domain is GAGVSQSPSNKVTEKGKDVELRCDPISGHTALYWYRQSLGQGLEFLIYFQGNSAPDKSGLPSDRFSAERTGGSVSTLTIQRTQQEDSAVYLCASSLLGLAGGQKRNIQYFGAGTRLSVL.

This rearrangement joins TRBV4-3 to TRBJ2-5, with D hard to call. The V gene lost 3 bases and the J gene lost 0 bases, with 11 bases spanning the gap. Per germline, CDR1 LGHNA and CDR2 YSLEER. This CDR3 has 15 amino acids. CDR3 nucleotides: TGCGCCAGCAGCCAGAGAGACACGTACCAAGAGACCCAGTACTTC. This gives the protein CASSQRDTYQETQYF.

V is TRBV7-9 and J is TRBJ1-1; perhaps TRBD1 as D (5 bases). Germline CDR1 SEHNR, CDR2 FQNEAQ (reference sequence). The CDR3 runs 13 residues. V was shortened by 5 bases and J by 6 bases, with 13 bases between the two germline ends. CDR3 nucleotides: TGTGCCAGCAGCCCCAAGTGGGGCGCTGAAGCTTTCTTT. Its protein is CASSPKWGAEAFF.

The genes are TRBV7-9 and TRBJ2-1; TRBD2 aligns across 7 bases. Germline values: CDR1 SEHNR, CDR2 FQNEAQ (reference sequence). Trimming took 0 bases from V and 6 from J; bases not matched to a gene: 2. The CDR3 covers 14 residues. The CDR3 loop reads CASSLATSINEQFF. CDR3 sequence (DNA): TGTGCCAGCAGCTTAGCGACTAGCATCAATGAGCAGTTCTTC.

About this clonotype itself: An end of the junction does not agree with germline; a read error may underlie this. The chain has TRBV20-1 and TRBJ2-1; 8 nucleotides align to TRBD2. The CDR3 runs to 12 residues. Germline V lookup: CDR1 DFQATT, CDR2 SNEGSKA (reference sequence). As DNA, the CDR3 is TGCAGTGCTAAAGCGGGGGCCAATGAGCAGCTCTTC. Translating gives CSAKAGANEQLF.

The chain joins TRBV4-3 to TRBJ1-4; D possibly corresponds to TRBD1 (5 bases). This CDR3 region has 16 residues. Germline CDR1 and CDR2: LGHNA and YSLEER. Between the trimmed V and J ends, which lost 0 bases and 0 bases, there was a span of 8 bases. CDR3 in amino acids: CASSQDGGATNEKLFF. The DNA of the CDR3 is TGCGCCAGCAGCCAAGATGGGGGAGCAACTAATGAAAAACTGTTTTTT.

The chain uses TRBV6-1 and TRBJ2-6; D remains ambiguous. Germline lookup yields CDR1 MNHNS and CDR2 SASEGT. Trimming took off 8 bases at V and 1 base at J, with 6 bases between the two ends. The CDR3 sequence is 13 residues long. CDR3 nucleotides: TGTGCCAGCGTTGGGTCTGGGGCCAACGTCCTGACTTTC. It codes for CASVGSGANVLTF.